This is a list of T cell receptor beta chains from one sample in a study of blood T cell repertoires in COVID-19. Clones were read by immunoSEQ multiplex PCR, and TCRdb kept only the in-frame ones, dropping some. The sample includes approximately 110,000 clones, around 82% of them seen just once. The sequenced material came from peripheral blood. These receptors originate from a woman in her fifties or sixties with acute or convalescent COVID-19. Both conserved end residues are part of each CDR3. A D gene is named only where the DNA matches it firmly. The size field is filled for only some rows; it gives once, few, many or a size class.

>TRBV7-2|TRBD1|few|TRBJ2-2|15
CASSSETGVVGELFF
TGTGCCAGCAGCTCCGAGACAGGGGTAGTCGGGGAGCTGTTTTTT
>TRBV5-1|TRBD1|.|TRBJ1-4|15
CASSPSQGAGEKLFF
TGCGCCAGCAGCCCGTCACAGGGGGCGGGTGAAAAACTGTTTTTT
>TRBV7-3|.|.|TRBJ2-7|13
CASSSGGLLGQYF
TGTGCCAGCAGCTCCGGGGGGCTGTTGGGGCAGTACTTC
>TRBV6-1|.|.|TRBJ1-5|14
CASSETGSYQPQHF
TGTGCCAGCAGTGAGACAGGATCCTATCAGCCCCAGCATTTT
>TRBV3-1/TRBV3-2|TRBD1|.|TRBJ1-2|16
CASRPAGTEGLYGYTF
TGTGCCAGCAGACCGGCCGGGACAGAAGGTTTATATGGCTACACCTTC
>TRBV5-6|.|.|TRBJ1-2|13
CASSTTGTYGYTF
TGTGCCAGCAGCACAACAGGGACCTATGGCTACACCTTC
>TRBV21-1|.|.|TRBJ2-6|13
CARARSGANVLTF
TGTGCCAGGGCGAGGTCTGGGGCCAACGTCCTGACTTTC
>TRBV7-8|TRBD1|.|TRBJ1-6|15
CASSRKGQTGSPLHF
TGTGCCAGCAGCAGAAAGGGACAGACGGGTTCACCCCTCCACTTT
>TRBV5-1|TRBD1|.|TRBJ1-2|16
CASSLAGMEGAGGYTF
TGCGCCAGCAGCTTGGCCGGGATGGAGGGGGCGGGCGGCTACACCTTC
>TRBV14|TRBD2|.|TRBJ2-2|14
CASSQRGGAGELFF
TGTGCCAGCAGCCAGCGGGGGGGCGCCGGGGAGCTGTTTTTT
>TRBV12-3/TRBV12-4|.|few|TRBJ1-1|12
CASSVDSTEAFF
TGTGCCAGCAGCGTGGACAGTACTGAAGCTTTCTTT
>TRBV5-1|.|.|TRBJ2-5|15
CASSFSQGLGETQYF
TGCGCCAGCAGCTTTTCACAGGGTCTGGGAGAGACCCAGTACTTC
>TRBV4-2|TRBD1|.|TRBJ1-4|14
CASSPGQGDEKLFF
TGTGCCAGCAGCCCGGGACAGGGTGATGAAAAACTGTTTTTT
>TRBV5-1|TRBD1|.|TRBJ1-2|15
CASSLDDRGWDGYTF
TGCGCCAGCAGCTTGGATGACAGGGGATGGGATGGCTACACCTTC
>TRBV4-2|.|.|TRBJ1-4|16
CASSQDKAATNEKLFF
TGTGCCAGCAGCCAAGATAAAGCCGCAACTAATGAAAAACTGTTTTTT
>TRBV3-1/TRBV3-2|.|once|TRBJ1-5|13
CATARGSNQPQHF
TGTGCCACCGCACGGGGTAGCAATCAGCCCCAGCATTTT
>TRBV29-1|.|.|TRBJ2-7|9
CSGRDEQYF
TGCAGCGGCCGGGACGAGCAGTACTTC
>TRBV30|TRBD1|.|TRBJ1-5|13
CAFDRGGNQPQHF
TGTGCCTTTGACAGGGGAGGGAATCAGCCCCAGCATTTT
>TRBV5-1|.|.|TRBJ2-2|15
CASSLVLQGTGELFF
TGCGCCAGCAGCTTGGTCTTACAGGGTACCGGGGAGCTGTTTTTT
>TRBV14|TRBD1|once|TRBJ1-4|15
CASSQGIQGNEKLFF
TGTGCCAGCAGCCAAGGGATACAGGGGAATGAAAAACTGTTTTTT
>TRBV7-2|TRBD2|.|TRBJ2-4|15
CASSLAGGERNIQYF
TGTGCCAGCAGCTTAGCCGGGGGGGAGAGAAACATTCAGTACTTC
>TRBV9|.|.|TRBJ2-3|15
CASSLGGLIADTQYF
TGTGCCAGCAGCCTCGGGGGGCTAATCGCAGATACGCAGTATTTT
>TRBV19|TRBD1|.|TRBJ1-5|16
CASSILGTGGNQPQHF
TGTGCCAGTAGTATATTAGGGACAGGGGGCAACCAGCCCCAGCATTTT
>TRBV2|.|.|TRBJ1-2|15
CASSQNRGAAYGYTF
TGTGCCAGCAGCCAAAACCGGGGGGCCGCATATGGCTACACCTTC
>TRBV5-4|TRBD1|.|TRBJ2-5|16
CASSQGGQGFRETQYF
TGTGCCAGCAGCCAGGGGGGACAGGGTTTTCGAGAGACCCAGTACTTC
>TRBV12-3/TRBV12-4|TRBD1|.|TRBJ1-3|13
CASSFTMASGGFF
TGTGCCAGCAGTTTTACGATGGCCTCAGGGGGATTTTTT
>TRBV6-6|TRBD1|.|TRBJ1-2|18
CASSRTGGGLRTNYGYTF
TGTGCCAGCAGTCGAACAGGGGGAGGACTTAGGACTAACTATGGCTACACCTTC
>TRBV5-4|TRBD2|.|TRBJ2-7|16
CASSFGGVAGEVEQYF
TGTGCCAGCAGCTTTGGAGGGGTAGCGGGGGAGGTCGAGCAGTACTTC
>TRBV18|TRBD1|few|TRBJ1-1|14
CASSRDRVDTEAFF
TGTGCCAGCAGCCGGGACAGGGTTGACACTGAAGCTTTCTTT
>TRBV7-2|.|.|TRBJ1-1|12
CASSGGGGGAFF
TGTGCCAGCAGCGGGGGGGGAGGGGGAGCTTTCTTT
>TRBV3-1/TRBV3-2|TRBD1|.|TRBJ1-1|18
CASSQGYRGRNWGTEAFF
TGTGCCAGCAGCCAAGGCTACAGGGGGCGTAATTGGGGGACTGAAGCTTTCTTT
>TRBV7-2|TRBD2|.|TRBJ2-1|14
CASSHPGLGERRFF
TGTGCCAGCAGCCATCCGGGACTAGGGGAGAGGAGGTTCTTC
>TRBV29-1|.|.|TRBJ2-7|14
CSVGKTGSGYEQYF
TGCAGCGTTGGAAAGACAGGTTCGGGATACGAGCAGTACTTC
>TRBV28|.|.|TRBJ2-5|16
CASRSARGDGGETQYF
TGTGCCAGCAGATCCGCCCGGGGTGATGGCGGAGAGACCCAGTACTTC
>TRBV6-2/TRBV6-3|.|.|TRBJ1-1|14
CASSRPQGYTEAFF
TGTGCCAGCAGTCGACCTCAGGGGTACACTGAAGCTTTCTTT
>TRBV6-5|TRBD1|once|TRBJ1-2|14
CASSPGGGVFGYTF
TGTGCCAGCAGTCCAGGGGGCGGGGTATTCGGCTACACCTTC
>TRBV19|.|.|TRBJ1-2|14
CASRDSSVSYGYTF
TGTGCCAGTAGGGACAGCTCCGTTTCCTATGGCTACACCTTC
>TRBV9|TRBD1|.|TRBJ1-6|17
CASSAGTVGSYNSPLHF
TGTGCCAGCAGCGCCGGGACAGTTGGCTCCTATAATTCACCCCTCCACTTT
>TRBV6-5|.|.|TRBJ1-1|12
CASSRWPTEAFF
TGTGCCAGCAGCCGCTGGCCTACTGAAGCTTTCTTT
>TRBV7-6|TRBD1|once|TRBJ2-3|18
CASSLDVRGTGGTDTQYF
TGTGCCAGCAGCTTAGACGTTAGAGGGACAGGGGGCACAGATACGCAGTATTTT
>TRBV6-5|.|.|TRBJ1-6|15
CASSYLDSWNSPLHF
TGTGCCAGCAGTTACTTGGACAGCTGGAATTCACCCCTCCACTTT
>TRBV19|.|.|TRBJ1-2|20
CASSIDLIGFRPPGRDGYTF
TGTGCCAGTAGTATAGATCTGATCGGGTTTCGTCCGCCCGGTCGCGATGGCTACACCTTC
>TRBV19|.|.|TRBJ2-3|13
CASSLHQADTQYF
TGTGCCAGTAGTTTACATCAGGCAGATACGCAGTATTTT